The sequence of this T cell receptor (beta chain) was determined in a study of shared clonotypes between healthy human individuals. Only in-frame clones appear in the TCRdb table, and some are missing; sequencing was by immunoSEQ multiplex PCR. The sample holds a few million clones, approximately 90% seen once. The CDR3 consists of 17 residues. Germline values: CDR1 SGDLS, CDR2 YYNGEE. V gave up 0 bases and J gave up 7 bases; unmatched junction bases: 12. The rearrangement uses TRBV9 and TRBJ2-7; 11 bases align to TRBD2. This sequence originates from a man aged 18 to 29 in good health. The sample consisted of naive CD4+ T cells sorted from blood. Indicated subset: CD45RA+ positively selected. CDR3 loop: CASSVGVGGTSGGEQYF. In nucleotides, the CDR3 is TGTGCCAGCAGCGTAGGGGTGGGTGGGACTAGCGGAGGAGAGCAGTACTTC.